These T cell receptor beta chains were read from a single sample in a study of T cell changes during pregnancy in multiple sclerosis. Repertoires were generated with immunoSEQ multiplex PCR, while TCRdb's copy carries only in-frame clones and drops some. Of tens of thousands of clones in the sample, around nine tenths were seen once. The sample taken for sequencing was peripheral blood from another person, used as feeder cells. The receptors originated from a human donor whose cells served as feeder cells for cultures in a pregnancy study. The CDR3 runs from the conserved cysteine through the conserved F or W. Each record gives: V gene, D gene, clone size, J gene, CDR3 DNA, CDR3 protein. D genes are given only for firm matches. The size entry is marked missing in some rows and otherwise reads once, few, many or a size class.

V: TRBV7-2; D: TRBD2; size: -; J: TRBJ2-3; DNA: TGTGCCAGCACCCTGGGACTAGCCGCCACAGATACGCAGTATTTT; CDR3: CASTLGLAATDTQYF
V: TRBV6-1; D: -; size: -; J: TRBJ2-1; DNA: TGTGCCAGCAGTGAATTGGGACTTTCCTACAATGAGCAGTTCTTC; CDR3: CASSELGLSYNEQFF
V: TRBV4-1; D: TRBD1; size: -; J: TRBJ2-7; DNA: TGCGCCAGCAGCCCCTTACAGGGGATGGCTAGAGAGCAGTACTTC; CDR3: CASSPLQGMAREQYF
V: TRBV28; D: -; size: few; J: TRBJ1-1; DNA: TGTGCCAGCAGGATAGAAGCTTTCTTT; CDR3: CASRIEAFF
V: TRBV5-1; D: TRBD2; size: -; J: TRBJ2-5; DNA: TGCGCCAGCAGCTTGTGGCTAGCGGGGCCCGCCGACCAAGAGACCCAGTACTTC; CDR3: CASSLWLAGPADQETQYF
V: TRBV5-1; D: TRBD1; size: -; J: TRBJ2-5; DNA: TGCGCCAGCAGCCCGACAGGGGGGGAGACCCAGTACTTC; CDR3: CASSPTGGETQYF
V: TRBV7-2; D: -; size: -; J: TRBJ2-3; DNA: TGTGCCAGCAGCTTAGGAGGAAGGACAGATACGCAGTATTTT; CDR3: CASSLGGRTDTQYF
V: TRBV4-3; D: -; size: -; J: TRBJ2-3; DNA: TGCGCCAGCAGCCTCGTGGGTAACACAGATACGCAGTATTTT; CDR3: CASSLVGNTDTQYF
V: TRBV7-2; D: TRBD1; size: -; J: TRBJ1-5; DNA: TGTGCCAGCAGAAGGGACAGCTATAGCAATCAGCCCCAGCATTTT; CDR3: CASRRDSYSNQPQHF
V: TRBV11-2; D: -; size: -; J: TRBJ2-7; DNA: TGTGCCAGCAGCCCCCAGGCAGGCGTGGAGCAGTACTTC; CDR3: CASSPQAGVEQYF
V: TRBV10-3; D: -; size: -; J: TRBJ2-1; DNA: TGTGCCATCAGCGTCCTCAATGAGCAGTTCTTC; CDR3: CAISVLNEQFF
V: TRBV5-6; D: TRBD1; size: few; J: TRBJ1-4; DNA: TGTGCCAGCAGCACCGGGACAGGGGGTTTAAATGAAAAACTGTTTTTT; CDR3: CASSTGTGGLNEKLFF
V: TRBV5-6; D: -; size: -; J: TRBJ2-5; DNA: TGTGCCAGCAGCTTGGTTGTTCGGGCGTATGGGCCCCAGTACTTC; CDR3: CASSLVVRAYGPQYF
V: TRBV6-4; D: TRBD2; size: -; J: TRBJ2-3; DNA: TGTGCCAGCAGTGACTCTGAGCGGGGGGCCACAGATACGCAGTATTTT; CDR3: CASSDSERGATDTQYF
V: TRBV5-6; D: TRBD1; size: -; J: TRBJ2-7; DNA: TGTGCCAGCATCCGCCGCAGGACAGGGGTCGGCGAGCAGTACTTC; CDR3: CASIRRRTGVGEQYF
V: TRBV27; D: -; size: -; J: TRBJ1-4; DNA: TGTGCCAGCAGCCGGGACGGAAACATTAATGAAAAACTGTTTTTT; CDR3: CASSRDGNINEKLFF
V: TRBV7-9; D: -; size: -; J: TRBJ1-3; DNA: TGTGCCAGCAGCTTTTCTCGGCCCTCTGGAAACACCATATATTTT; CDR3: CASSFSRPSGNTIYF
V: TRBV6-5; D: -; size: -; J: TRBJ2-2; DNA: TGTGCCAGCAGCACGGGAGCACATACCGGGGAGCTGTTTTTT; CDR3: CASSTGAHTGELFF
V: TRBV7-9; D: -; size: -; J: TRBJ2-7; DNA: TGTGCCAGTGACCTTTTGGTGGGGGAGCAGTACTTC; CDR3: CASDLLVGEQYF
V: TRBV9; D: -; size: -; J: TRBJ1-4; DNA: TGTGCCAGCAGCGCAGGTACAGGACATCCAACTAATGAAAAACTGTTTTTT; CDR3: CASSAGTGHPTNEKLFF
V: TRBV5-1; D: -; size: -; J: TRBJ2-7; DNA: TGCGCCAGCAGCTTGGGGGTAAATTACGCCTACGAGCAGTACTTC; CDR3: CASSLGVNYAYEQYF
V: TRBV6-1; D: -; size: -; J: TRBJ2-7; DNA: TGTGCCAGCAGTGATGGGAGCTCCTACGAGCAGTACTTC; CDR3: CASSDGSSYEQYF
V: TRBV7-2; D: TRBD1; size: -; J: TRBJ1-1; DNA: TGTGCCAGCAGCTACCAGACAGGGGGCACTGAAGCTTTCTTT; CDR3: CASSYQTGGTEAFF
V: TRBV5-1; D: TRBD2; size: -; J: TRBJ2-6; DNA: TGCGCCAGCAACCCCGGGGGGGCTCTCCGTCCTGGGGCCAACGTCCTGACTTTC; CDR3: CASNPGGALRPGANVLTF
V: TRBV2; D: -; size: -; J: TRBJ1-2; DNA: TGTGCCAGCAGTGGGCTGCCGGCGTTCTATGGCTACACCTTC; CDR3: CASSGLPAFYGYTF
V: TRBV28; D: -; size: -; J: TRBJ2-7; DNA: TGTGCCAGCACCAACAGTGATTCCGGCGAGCAGTACTTC; CDR3: CASTNSDSGEQYF
V: TRBV4-3; D: -; size: -; J: TRBJ2-2; DNA: TGCGCCAGCAGCCAAACCGGGGGTACCGGGGAGCTGTTTTTT; CDR3: CASSQTGGTGELFF
V: TRBV5-1; D: TRBD1; size: -; J: TRBJ2-4; DNA: TGCGCCAGCAGCTGGGACAGCCAAAACATTCAGTACTTC; CDR3: CASSWDSQNIQYF
V: TRBV19; D: -; size: -; J: TRBJ2-7; DNA: TGTGCCAGTAGTATGGTCCTCTCCTACGAGCAGTACTTC; CDR3: CASSMVLSYEQYF
V: TRBV10-3; D: -; size: -; J: TRBJ1-1; DNA: TGTGCCATCAGGACGGCAGGGATGAACACTGAAGCTTTCTTT; CDR3: CAIRTAGMNTEAFF
V: TRBV6-1; D: -; size: -; J: TRBJ2-7; DNA: TGTGCCAGCAGTGAACAGGGGCTTGCCTACGAGCAGTACTTC; CDR3: CASSEQGLAYEQYF
V: TRBV9; D: -; size: -; J: TRBJ1-2; DNA: TGTGCCAGCAGCGTAGACGGCAGGGGAGACTATGGCTACACCTTC; CDR3: CASSVDGRGDYGYTF
V: TRBV9; D: -; size: -; J: TRBJ1-4; DNA: TGTGCCAGCAGCGTAGCCCCCCGGACGGGGGATGAAAAACTGTTTTTT; CDR3: CASSVAPRTGDEKLFF
V: TRBV6-6; D: -; size: -; J: TRBJ2-7; DNA: TGTGCCAGCAGTTCCCAAAACTACGAGCAGTACTTC; CDR3: CASSSQNYEQYF
V: TRBV19; D: -; size: -; J: TRBJ1-1; DNA: TGTGCCAGTACCCGGGGTCGATTTACTGAAGCTTTCTTT; CDR3: CASTRGRFTEAFF
V: TRBV6-5; D: TRBD1; size: few; J: TRBJ2-7; DNA: TGTGCCAGCAGTCCCTGGGACAGTCTCTACGAGCAGTACTTC; CDR3: CASSPWDSLYEQYF
V: TRBV25-1; D: -; size: -; J: TRBJ2-7; DNA: TGTGCCAGCACTGCCAACAGGGAAACCTCCTACGAGCAGTACTTC; CDR3: CASTANRETSYEQYF
V: TRBV9; D: TRBD2; size: -; J: TRBJ2-5; DNA: TGTGCCAGCAGCCTAGGTTCTAGCGGGAGCCAAGAGACCCAGTACTTC; CDR3: CASSLGSSGSQETQYF
V: TRBV10-3; D: -; size: -; J: TRBJ1-5; DNA: TGTGCCACCAACGACCCGGAGGGACGCGGAGAGAATCAGCCCCAGCATTTT; CDR3: CATNDPEGRGENQPQHF
V: TRBV9; D: -; size: -; J: TRBJ2-1; DNA: TGTGCCAGCAGCGTAGGACCGTACAATGAGCAGTTCTTC; CDR3: CASSVGPYNEQFF
V: TRBV19; D: -; size: -; J: TRBJ2-7; DNA: TGTGCCAGTAGTATAGTAGGAGGCACCTACGAGCAGTACTTC; CDR3: CASSIVGGTYEQYF
V: TRBV14; D: -; size: -; J: TRBJ2-1; DNA: TGTGCCAGCAGCCAAGTCTTTGGGCAAGACAATGAGCAGTTCTTC; CDR3: CASSQVFGQDNEQFF
V: TRBV7-6; D: TRBD1; size: -; J: TRBJ2-1; DNA: TGTGCCAGCAGCTCCCGGGACAGACCCTACAATGAGCAGTTCTTC; CDR3: CASSSRDRPYNEQFF
V: TRBV2; D: TRBD2; size: -; J: TRBJ2-3; DNA: TGTGCCAGCAGTGTGGACGGGAGGGCCCGCGAAGATACGCAGTATTTT; CDR3: CASSVDGRAREDTQYF
V: TRBV7-2; D: -; size: once; J: TRBJ1-2; DNA: TGTGCCAGCAGCTTAACCCCCCCGCGGGACGGCTACACCTTC; CDR3: CASSLTPPRDGYTF
V: TRBV9; D: -; size: -; J: TRBJ2-7; DNA: TGTGCCAGCAGCGGAGGGGAGGTAAACTACGAGCAGTACTTC; CDR3: CASSGGEVNYEQYF
V: TRBV5-1; D: -; size: -; J: TRBJ1-2; DNA: TGCGCCAGCAGCTTAATGCAGGGTTCTAACTATGGCTACACCTTC; CDR3: CASSLMQGSNYGYTF
V: TRBV19; D: TRBD1; size: -; J: TRBJ1-1; DNA: TGTGCCAGTAGGGATAGGGGACAGGGTTTTAACACTGAAGCTTTCTTT; CDR3: CASRDRGQGFNTEAFF
V: TRBV5-1; D: -; size: -; J: TRBJ2-2; DNA: TGCGCCAGCAGCTTGGAACGATCCGGGGAGCTGTTTTTT; CDR3: CASSLERSGELFF
V: TRBV7-9; D: -; size: -; J: TRBJ2-5; DNA: TGTGCCAGCAGCTCCAGGGGGACCCAGTACTTC; CDR3: CASSSRGTQYF
V: TRBV6-1; D: -; size: -; J: TRBJ2-3; DNA: TGTGCCAGCAGACAGAAAGCCACAGATACGCAGTATTTT; CDR3: CASRQKATDTQYF
V: TRBV28; D: TRBD1; size: -; J: TRBJ1-2; DNA: TGTGCCAGCAGCCCCCCGGGACAGGGAGGATACTATGGCTACACCTTC; CDR3: CASSPPGQGGYYGYTF
V: TRBV6-5; D: TRBD1; size: -; J: TRBJ2-7; DNA: TGTGCCAGCAGTTCACAGGGGAATAGGTACGAGCAGTACTTC; CDR3: CASSSQGNRYEQYF
V: TRBV7-2; D: -; size: -; J: TRBJ1-5; DNA: TGTGCCAGCAGCTTCCAGGGAAAGCCCCAGCATTTT; CDR3: CASSFQGKPQHF
V: TRBV5-1; D: TRBD1; size: once; J: TRBJ2-7; DNA: TGCGCCAGCAGCGGTCCCGGGACAGGAACCTACGAGCAGTACTTC; CDR3: CASSGPGTGTYEQYF
V: TRBV7-2; D: -; size: few; J: TRBJ2-7; DNA: TGTGCCAGCAGCATACAGGGTGCTATTGGGTCCTACGAGCAGTACTTC; CDR3: CASSIQGAIGSYEQYF
V: TRBV9; D: TRBD2; size: -; J: TRBJ2-1; DNA: TGTGCCAGCACCTCTGGTGGGGGGGGATACAATGAGCAGTTCTTC; CDR3: CASTSGGGGYNEQFF
V: TRBV11-2; D: TRBD1; size: -; J: TRBJ2-6; DNA: TGTGCCAGCAGCTTAGGCGGACAGGTCTCTGGGGCCAACGTCCTGACTTTC; CDR3: CASSLGGQVSGANVLTF
V: TRBV28; D: -; size: -; J: TRBJ2-7; DNA: TGTGCCAGCAGCCAAGAAAAGTACGAGCAGTACTTC; CDR3: CASSQEKYEQYF
V: TRBV5-6; D: -; size: -; J: TRBJ2-5; DNA: TGTGCCAGCACCCCTTTTAGGGGCTGGGGGGAGACCCAGTACTTC; CDR3: CASTPFRGWGETQYF